This is a list of T cell receptor beta chains from one sample in a study of shared clonotypes between healthy human individuals. Sequencing was performed with immunoSEQ multiplex PCR; in TCRdb, only in-frame clones are kept and a portion is missing. The top ten clones hold 1.8% of a sample with more than 550,000 clones, over 60% of them seen once. Sequencing was carried out using memory CD4+ T cells sorted from blood. The origin of the receptors is a woman in her twenties or thirties in good health. CDR3s include the opening cysteine and the closing phenylalanine or tryptophan. The D gene is left open where the match is weak. Only part of the rows carry a size: once, few, many, or a class if the clone is expanded.

V	length	J	D	size	CDR3	DNA
TRBV25-1	11	TRBJ2-2	NA	NA	CASIGSGELFF	TGTGCCAGCATTGGGTCCGGGGAGCTGTTTTTT
TRBV7-2	13	TRBJ2-7	TRBD1	NA	CASSPTGVDEQYF	TGTGCCAGCAGCCCCACAGGGGTGGACGAGCAGTACTTC
TRBV19	12	TRBJ1-2	NA	NA	CASSLPARGYTF	TGTGCCAGTAGCCTCCCCGCGCGGGGCTACACCTTC
TRBV7-6	17	TRBJ2-1	TRBD1	NA	CASSFGQGESSYNEQFF	TGTGCCAGCAGCTTCGGACAGGGAGAAAGCTCCTACAATGAGCAGTTCTTC
TRBV5-6	15	TRBJ2-7	NA	NA	CASSLSGGRAYEQYF	TGTGCCAGCAGCTTGAGTGGCGGCCGGGCCTACGAGCAGTACTTC
TRBV28	14	TRBJ2-4	NA	once	CARRLRGWQNIQYF	TGTGCCAGGCGACTTAGGGGGTGGCAAAACATTCAGTACTTC
TRBV7-8	16	TRBJ1-3	TRBD1	few	CASSLAYRGPGNTIYF	TGTGCCAGCAGCTTAGCGTACAGGGGGCCTGGAAACACCATATATTTT
TRBV7-2	15	TRBJ2-7	NA	NA	CASSSKTGTTYEQYF	TGTGCCAGCAGCTCCAAAACCGGGACCACGTACGAGCAGTACTTC
TRBV2	15	TRBJ1-5	NA	many	CASRRGVSVNQPQHF	TGTGCCAGCAGAAGGGGCGTTTCGGTCAATCAGCCCCAGCATTTT
TRBV5-1	16	TRBJ2-7	TRBD1	once	CASSLFRQGGSYEQYF	TGCGCCAGCAGCTTGTTCCGACAGGGTGGTTCCTACGAGCAGTACTTC
TRBV27	15	TRBJ2-1	TRBD2	NA	CASGGTSGEYNEQFF	TGTGCCAGTGGGGGGACTAGCGGGGAGTACAATGAGCAGTTCTTC
TRBV7-2	16	TRBJ2-5	NA	few	CASSSGRIGGWETQYF	TGTGCCAGCAGCTCTGGACGGATCGGGGGATGGGAGACCCAGTACTTC
TRBV5-1	14	TRBJ2-3	TRBD2	NA	CASSIGAGSDTQYF	TGCGCCAGCAGCATCGGAGCGGGATCGGATACGCAGTATTTT
TRBV7-3	18	TRBJ2-6	NA	NA	CASSTSVRLQSRANVLTF	TGTGCCAGCAGCACTAGTGTACGCTTACAAAGTCGGGCCAACGTCCTGACTTTC
TRBV28	14	TRBJ2-3	NA	NA	CASSVTTSTDTQYF	TGTGCCAGCAGCGTCACAACTAGCACAGATACGCAGTATTTT
TRBV5-8	15	TRBJ2-6	NA	once	CASSLRWTGANVLTF	TGTGCCAGCAGCTTAAGGTGGACTGGGGCCAACGTCCTGACTTTC
TRBV20-1	11	TRBJ2-7	NA	few	CSGVWLYEQYF	TGCAGCGGGGTATGGCTTTACGAGCAGTACTTC
TRBV2	15	TRBJ2-1	TRBD2	NA	CASIILAGGYNEQFF	TGTGCCAGCATTATACTAGCGGGAGGCTACAATGAGCAGTTCTTC
TRBV11-3	16	TRBJ2-2	NA	NA	CASSRDGWGGTGELFF	TGTGCCAGCAGCCGCGACGGGTGGGGTGGCACCGGGGAGCTGTTTTTT
TRBV15	13	TRBJ2-3	NA	NA	CATRDSSTDTQYF	TGTGCCACCAGGGACAGCAGCACAGATACGCAGTATTTT
TRBV5-6	14	TRBJ2-5	TRBD2	NA	CASSLAGGTETQYF	TGTGCCAGCAGCTTGGCGGGGGGTACAGAGACCCAGTACTTC
TRBV9	15	TRBJ2-7	TRBD2	NA	CASSVGVTSVYEQYF	TGTGCCAGCAGCGTAGGAGTCACTAGCGTCTACGAGCAGTACTTC
TRBV10-3	13	TRBJ2-7	TRBD2	NA	CAISRLADYEQYF	TGTGCCATCAGTAGACTAGCGGATTACGAGCAGTACTTC
TRBV5-4	14	TRBJ2-3	NA	NA	CASSRDGGTDTQYF	TGTGCCAGCAGTCGGGACGGAGGCACAGATACGCAGTATTTT
TRBV5-6	14	TRBJ2-4	NA	NA	CASSADLAKNIQYF	TGTGCCAGCAGCGCGGACCTAGCCAAAAACATTCAGTACTTC
TRBV11-1	14	TRBJ1-2	NA	NA	CASSLILSNYGYTF	TGTGCCAGCAGCTTGATTCTCTCTAACTATGGCTACACCTTC
TRBV18	13	TRBJ1-2	NA	NA	CASSQGGYYGYTF	TGTGCCAGCTCACAGGGGGGATACTATGGCTACACCTTC
TRBV6-4	17	TRBJ2-2	TRBD1	once	CASSFGTGAAGTGELFF	TGTGCCAGCAGCTTCGGGACAGGGGCCGCCGGCACCGGGGAGCTGTTTTTT
TRBV25-1	14	TRBJ2-2	NA	few	CASSEYSGTGELFF	TGTGCCAGCAGTGAATACTCAGGAACCGGGGAGCTGTTTTTT
TRBV19	14	TRBJ2-2	NA	NA	CASSLSRNTGELFF	TGTGCCAGTAGTCTATCCCGGAATACCGGGGAGCTGTTTTTT
TRBV28	12	TRBJ1-2	NA	NA	CATIRGVYGYTF	TGTGCCACCATCCGAGGGGTCTATGGCTACACCTTC